The next 11 T cell receptor beta chains were all read from a single sample in a study of T cell clones after liver transplantation. Profiling relied on immunoSEQ multiplex PCR, and the TCRdb table lists in-frame clones only, not all of them. The data show tens of thousands of clones, 80% to 95% seen once. The sequencing here drew on CD4+ T cells from blood, taken less than 28 months after liver transplant. Every receptor here comes from a human patient who received a liver transplant. A share of the T cells may be of graft donor origin.

The V gene is TRBV7-2, the J gene TRBJ1-1; no clear D gene. Germline-derived CDR1 and CDR2 are SGHTA and FQGNSA. V was trimmed by 0 bases and J by 3 bases, leaving 8 bases between them. The CDR3 spans 14 residues. CDR3 DNA sequence: TGTGCCAGCAGCTTAGCGGCGGGAGACACTGAAGCTTTCTTT. Translated, it gives CASSLAAGDTEAFF.

This clone has just one count. The genes are TRBV5-4 and TRBJ2-7, with D unclear. The germline V gene has CDR1 SGHNT and CDR2 YYREEE (reference sequence). Trimming cost V 0 bases and J 0 bases, with 10 bases left between them. The CDR3 is 15 amino acids. CDR3 in DNA: TGTGCCAGCAGCTTGGCCGGTGGGTCCTCCTACGAGCAGTACTTC. Residues: CASSLAGGSSYEQYF.

In DNA form, the CDR3 reads TGTGCCAGCAGCTTAGCCCCTGCAACTAATGAAAAACTGTTTTTT. Its protein product is CASSLAPATNEKLFF. The V call is TRBV11-2, the J call TRBJ1-4; D gene uncertain. Per the germline V gene, CDR1 is SGHAT and CDR2 is FQNNGV. V shed 1 base and J shed 0 bases, with 6 bases lying between them. There are 15 residues in the CDR3.

V and J are TRBV4-2 and TRBJ2-7, with TRBD2 matching over 9 bases. Germline-derived CDR1 and CDR2 are LGHNA and YNFKEQ. The length of the CDR3 is 17 residues. V dropped 1 base and J dropped 1; count of bases not matched to a gene: 8. The CDR3 DNA follows: TGTGCCAGCAGCCAAGGTAATAGCGGGAGTGGTTCCTACGAGCAGTACTTC. The encoded protein is CASSQGNSGSGSYEQYF.

The chain couples TRBV18 to TRBJ2-7; the D is unclear. V was trimmed by 0 bases and J by 4 bases, leaving 7 bases between them. Per the germline V gene, CDR1 is KGHSH and CDR2 is LQKENI. The CDR3 covers 13 residues. The CDR3: CASSPPGVYEQYF. In DNA form, the CDR3 reads TGTGCCAGCTCACCACCTGGGGTGTACGAGCAGTACTTC.

The chain is built from TRBV4-2 and TRBJ2-7, with 9 bases lining up with TRBD2. Germline V lookup: CDR1 LGHNA, CDR2 YNFKEQ. With 2 bases clipped from V and 4 bases from J, the junction kept 9 bases outside the gene matches. The CDR3 runs to 16 residues. The CDR3 DNA reads TGTGCCAGCAGCCAACCTACGATAGCGGGAGTGTACGAGCAGTACTTC. This codes for CASSQPTIAGVYEQYF.

In regard to this clone: Other DNA sequences from this sample encode an identical CDR3 as well. The chain uses TRBV27 and TRBJ1-2, with D possibly being TRBD1 (5 bases). The V end was cut by 3 bases, the J end by 2 bases, with 7 bases between. Germline V CDR1 and CDR2: MNHEY, SMNVEV (reference sequence). The length of the CDR3 is 13 residues. The CDR3 loop is CASSLYRNYGYTF. Written as DNA, the CDR3 is TGTGCCAGCAGTTTGTACAGGAACTATGGCTACACCTTC.

The chain has TRBV11-1 and TRBJ1-1, with 7 bases matching TRBD1. This CDR3 spans 14 amino acids. Germline CDR1 is SGHAT and CDR2 is FQDESV (reference sequence). V gave up 6 bases and J gave up 1 base; unmatched junction bases: 5. As DNA, the CDR3 is TGTGCCAGCAGTTCTCGACAGGGGAACACTGAAGCTTTCTTT. This translates into CASSSRQGNTEAFF.

The rearrangement links TRBV9 to TRBJ1-2, with no clear D. CDR3 size: 14 residues. Germline lookup yields CDR1 SGDLS and CDR2 YYNGEE. V gave up 0 bases and J gave up 4 bases, with 10 bases separating them. CDR3 region: CASSVGTNLYGYTF. CDR3 DNA: TGTGCCAGCAGCGTAGGAACCAACCTCTATGGCTACACCTTC.

Here the CDR3 reads CASSSQGSNQPQHF. CDR3 DNA sequence: TGTGCCAGCAGTTCCCAGGGAAGCAATCAGCCCCAGCATTTT. The V and J genes are TRBV27 and TRBJ1-5, with D perhaps matching TRBD1 (5 bases). CDR1 is MNHEY, CDR2 SMNVEV, per germline (reference sequence). This CDR3 comprises 14 residues. Trimming removed 4 bases from V and 1 base from J, with 8 bases in between.

About this clone itself: Other DNA sequences in this specimen translate into the identical CDR3. The V call is TRBV9, the J call TRBJ2-7; no firm D call. CDR1 and CDR2 (germline): SGDLS, YYNGEE. V was trimmed by 0 bases and J by 0 bases, leaving 7 bases between them. The CDR3 totals 14 residues. Written as DNA, the CDR3 is TGTGCCAGCAGCGTAGGCAGTGACTCCTACGAGCAGTACTTC. Protein sequence: CASSVGSDSYEQYF.